Listed here are 24 T cell receptor beta chains from one sample, sequenced in a study of OX40 agonist ivuxolimab in advanced cancers. The repertoire was sequenced with immunoSEQ multiplex PCR; TCRdb's copy has only in-frame clones and lacks some. The sample lists approximately 58,000 clones, roughly 83% occurring once. The input for sequencing was CD4+ or CD8+ T cells sorted from blood, taken in a trial of the OX40 agonist ivuxolimab. These receptors originate from an adult with an advanced solid tumor such as melanoma, head and neck, liver or kidney cancer.

This clone occurred once. This sequence joins TRBV20-1 and TRBJ2-7; maybe TRBD1 (6 bases). This CDR3 spans 11 amino acids. V was pared by 6 bases and J by 3 bases, with 9 bases between. Germline V CDR1 and CDR2: DFQATT, SNEGSKA (reference sequence). In nucleotides, the CDR3 is TGCAGTGCCGGGACACACTACGAGCAGTACTTC. Protein: CSAGTHYEQYF.

This clone was counted between two and nine times. The chain recombines TRBV10-3 with TRBJ2-7; 8 bases line up with TRBD2. The CDR3 contains 13 residues. Trimming cost V 10 bases and J 5 bases; bases outside gene matches: 10. Germline V gene data show CDR1 as ENHRY and CDR2 as SYGVKD. Written as DNA, the CDR3 is TGTGCCACGAGCGGAGCCGGGAGGGACGAGCAGTACTTC. This translates into CATSGAGRDEQYF.

This CDR3 reads CSVEETPNTEAFF. The CDR3 DNA is TGCAGCGTTGAAGAGACACCGAACACTGAAGCTTTCTTT. The J gene is TRBJ1-1, the V gene TRBV29-1; no definite D call. This CDR3 is built from 13 residues. The germline gives CDR1 SQVTM, CDR2 ANQGSEA. V was clipped by 0 bases and J by 1 base, with 6 bases between them.

The chain has TRBV7-9 and TRBJ1-3; TRBD1 agrees at 7 bases. CDR1 SEHNR and CDR2 FQNEAQ come from the germline V gene (reference sequence). The trim removed 5 bases at V and 4 bases at J, leaving 5 bases unmatched. The CDR3 has 14 residues. The CDR3 nucleotides read TGTGCCAGCAGCCCCAGGGGGAACGGAAACACCATATATTTT. Protein product: CASSPRGNGNTIYF. The full variable domain, completed using reference TRBV7-9 and TRBJ1-3, is DTGVSQNPRHKITKRGQNVTFRCDPISEHNRLYWYRQTLGQGPEFLTYFQNEAQLEKSRLLSDRFSAERPKGSFSTLEIQRTEQGDSAMYLCASSPRGNGNTIYFGEGSWLTVV.

CDR3 sequence (DNA): TGCGCCAGCAGCCCGGGACTAGCGGGGACAGATACGCAGTATTTT. This translates into CASSPGLAGTDTQYF. This chain uses TRBV5-1 with TRBJ2-3, with 13 bases aligning to TRBD2. The CDR3 consists of 15 residues. CDR1 and CDR2 (germline): SGHRS, YFSETQ. The V gene end was trimmed by 4 bases and the J gene end by 3 bases; junction bases not matched to a gene: 2.

This chain joins TRBV2 and TRBJ2-5; a weak D match, TRBD1 (6 bases). CDR3 length: 13 residues. Trimming stripped 5 bases from V and 4 bases from J, with 11 bases between. Looked up from germline, CDR1 is SNHLY and CDR2 is FYNNEI. The CDR3 bases are TGTGCCAGCAGTACAGGGTCCCCAGAGACCCAGTACTTC. Protein: CASSTGSPETQYF. Together with reference TRBV2 and TRBJ2-5, the CDR3 gives the full variable domain: EPEVTQTPSHQVTQMGQEVILRCVPISNHLYFYWYRQILGQKVEFLVSFYNNEISEKSEIFDDQFSVERPDGSNFTLKIRSTKLEDSAMYFCASSTGSPETQYFGPGTRLLVL.

The chain employs TRBV7-6 and TRBJ2-5, with D hard to call. V lost 1 base and J 5 bases, leaving 14 bases between the germline ends. CDR3 size: 15 residues. CDR1 SGHVS and CDR2 FNYEAQ come from the germline V gene. Here the CDR3 DNA reads TGTGCCAGCAGCTTAGGGGCAGGCAAAGGGGAGACCCAGTACTTC. Protein sequence: CASSLGAGKGETQYF.

Written as DNA, the CDR3 is TGTGCCAGCAGCCGGACAGGGCGAGGCGGCTACACCTTC. It is translated as CASSRTGRGGYTF. This chain connects TRBV6-5 to TRBJ1-2; TRBD1 agrees at 8 bases. J lost 8 bases, V lost 6 bases, and 8 bases had no gene match. CDR3 length: 13 residues. CDR1 MNHEY and CDR2 SVGAGI come from the germline V gene.

This clone was counted once. The rearrangement uses TRBV19 and TRBJ2-7; 14 bases are shared with TRBD2. The germline gives CDR1 LNHDA, CDR2 SQIVND (reference sequence). CDR3 size: 15 residues. V was clipped by 6 bases and J by 7 bases; unmatched bases: 8. DNA for the CDR3: TGTGCCAGTAGCCTGGGACTAGCGGGAGTTGTGGAGCAGTACTTC. Translated, it gives CASSLGLAGVVEQYF. The full variable domain, its missing parts supplied by reference TRBV19 and TRBJ2-7, is DGGITQSPKYLFRKEGQNVTLSCEQNLNHDAMYWYRQDPGQGLRLIYYSQIVNDFQKGDIAEGYSVSREKKESFPLTVTSAQKNPTAFYLCASSLGLAGVVEQYFGPGTRLTVT.

The chain has TRBV5-1 and TRBJ1-1; 8 bases are a match to TRBD1. The CDR3 contains 15 residues. Losses at the gene ends were 0 bases for V and 4 bases for J; bases not matched to a gene: 5. In germline, CDR1 is SGHRS, CDR2 YFSETQ. The CDR3 nucleotides are TGCGCCAGCAGCTTGGGGACAGGGTTGACCACTGAAGCTTTCTTT. It specifies CASSLGTGLTTEAFF.

The V gene is TRBV5-4, the J gene TRBJ1-5; 9 bases match TRBD1. Germline CDR1 is SGHNT and CDR2 is YYREEE (reference sequence). The CDR3 runs 14 residues. The ends lost 4 bases at V and 5 bases at J; junction bases unmatched: 4. CDR3 in amino acids: CASSQQGADQPQHF. The CDR3 DNA reads TGTGCCAGCAGCCAACAGGGGGCTGATCAGCCCCAGCATTTT.

This rearrangement joins TRBV25-1 to TRBJ2-5, with D perhaps given as TRBD1 or TRBD2 (5 bases each). CDR3 size: 16 residues. CDR1 and CDR2 from the germline V gene are MGHDK and SYGVNS. Trimming took 6 bases from V and 7 from J, leaving 24 bases between them. CDR3 sequence reads: CASRSSSGTGILTQYF. The CDR3 coding sequence is TGTGCCAGCAGAAGTTCTTCCGGGACCGGGATCTTGACCCAGTACTTC.

The chain has TRBV10-3 and TRBJ1-5; D not certain. From germline, CDR1 is ENHRY and CDR2 SYGVKD. The CDR3 runs 12 residues. V was shortened by 5 bases and J by 7 bases, with 9 bases between the two germline ends. The CDR3 region is CAISQAGQPQHF. The CDR3 DNA is TGTGCCATCAGTCAGGCGGGACAGCCCCAGCATTTT.

The chain joins TRBV7-2 to TRBJ2-3; either TRBD1 or TRBD2 may supply D (5 bases each). The CDR3 has 14 amino acids. CDR1 and CDR2 (germline): SGHTA, FQGNSA. V lost 3 bases and J lost 0, with 7 bases in between. This chain's CDR3 is CASSLGPSTDTQYF. The CDR3 coding sequence is TGTGCCAGCAGCTTGGGACCCAGCACAGATACGCAGTATTTT.

The V call is TRBV30, the J call TRBJ2-1; 12 nucleotides agree with TRBD2. The V gene's germline CDR1 is GTSNPN and CDR2 SVGIG (reference sequence). There are 16 residues in the CDR3. V trimming: 3 bases; J trimming: 1 base; junction bases outside the gene matches: 4. CDR3 DNA sequence: TGTGCCTGGAGGGCTCTAGCGGGAGGGTCCTACAATGAGCAGTTCTTC. This translates into CAWRALAGGSYNEQFF.

This clone was observed once. The chain is built from TRBV5-1 and TRBJ2-5; TRBD1 matches at 9 bases. The trim removed 0 bases at V and 0 bases at J, leaving 0 bases unmatched. The CDR3 runs to 15 residues. Germline V gene sequence: CDR1 SGHRS, CDR2 YFSETQ. The CDR3 is CASSLGDRDQETQYF. For the CDR3, the DNA is TGCGCCAGCAGCTTGGGGGACAGGGACCAAGAGACCCAGTACTTC.

The chain has TRBV4-1 and TRBJ2-6; D unresolved. Germline V gives CDR1 MGHRA, CDR2 YSYEKL. CDR3 length equals 14 residues. The V and J ends lost 6 bases and 0 bases respectively, with 6 bases between them. CDR3 region: CASRTNSGANVLTF. CDR3 nucleotide sequence: TGCGCCAGCAGGACGAACTCTGGGGCCAACGTCCTGACTTTC.

CDR3 nucleotide sequence: TGTGCCAGCAGCCCGAACTACGCGATGACTAGCGGGGAAACAGATACGCAGTATTTT. Its protein product is CASSPNYAMTSGETDTQYF. The chain joins TRBV5-4 to TRBJ2-3, with 11 nucleotides matching TRBD2. With 4 bases clipped from V and 3 bases from J, the junction kept 16 bases outside the gene matches. CDR1 and CDR2 from the germline V gene are SGHNT and YYREEE (reference sequence). This CDR3 is 19 amino acids long.

The chain is built from TRBV19 and TRBJ2-5; D may be TRBD2 (5 bases). The CDR3 runs to 15 residues. The germline CDR1 and CDR2 sequences are LNHDA and SQIVND (reference sequence). The V end lost 5 bases, the J end lost 4 bases, and 17 bases lay between the germline ends. For the CDR3, the DNA is TGTGCCAGTAGTCTCGGACTTTCGGTGGCAGAGACCCAGTACTTC. This encodes CASSLGLSVAETQYF.

The rearrangement uses TRBV27 and TRBJ2-5; D remains unclear. Germline V CDR1 and CDR2: MNHEY, SMNVEV (reference sequence). CDR3 length: 14 residues. Trimming removed 4 bases from V and 1 base from J, with 10 bases in between. CDR3 DNA sequence: TGTGCCAGCAGTTCCGGCGGTCCCCAAGAGACCCAGTACTTC. Amino acids: CASSSGGPQETQYF.

The rearrangement uses TRBV9 and TRBJ2-1; D call uncertain. This CDR3 region has 16 residues. Between the trimmed V and J ends, which lost 0 bases and 9 bases, there was a span of 19 bases. The V gene's germline CDR1 is SGDLS and CDR2 YYNGEE. CDR3 nucleotide sequence: TGTGCCAGCAGCGTAGTTAGTATTAGCCCATATGGTGAGCAGTTCTTC. This sequence encodes CASSVVSISPYGEQFF.

The chain has TRBV7-2 and TRBJ1-1, with TRBD1 matching 9 bases. With 1 base clipped from V and 4 bases from J, the junction kept 1 base outside the gene matches. The germline gives CDR1 SGHTA, CDR2 FQGNSA. The CDR3 totals 14 residues. CDR3 in amino acids: CASSLEGQGTEAFF. As DNA, the CDR3 is TGTGCCAGCAGCTTAGAGGGACAGGGCACTGAAGCTTTCTTT.

This clone was recorded only once. The rearrangement joins TRBV9 to TRBJ2-1; D perhaps matches TRBD2 (5 bases). Germline loops: CDR1 SGDLS, CDR2 YYNGEE. The CDR3 has 13 amino acids. The germline V and J ends were trimmed by 0 bases and 9 bases, with 10 bases remaining between them. CDR3 residues: CASSVGVGVEQFF. CDR3 sequence (DNA): TGTGCCAGCAGCGTAGGGGTGGGAGTTGAGCAGTTCTTC. Looking up the rest from reference TRBV9 and TRBJ2-1 gives the full variable domain: DSGVTQTPKHLITATGQRVTLRCSPRSGDLSVYWYQQSLDQGLQFLIQYYNGEERAKGNILERFSAQQFPDLHSELNLSSLELGDSALYFCASSVGVGVEQFFGPGTRLTVL.

This clone is labeled medium-sized (0.01 to 0.1%). The CDR3, as DNA: TGCGCCAGCAGCCGGGGAGGGACTGAGCAGTTCTTC. This encodes CASSRGGTEQFF. This chain joins TRBV5-1 and TRBJ2-1; 7 positions match TRBD2. With 4 bases clipped from V and 9 bases from J, the junction kept 4 bases outside the gene matches. Per the germline V gene, CDR1 is SGHRS and CDR2 is YFSETQ. The CDR3 contains 12 residues.